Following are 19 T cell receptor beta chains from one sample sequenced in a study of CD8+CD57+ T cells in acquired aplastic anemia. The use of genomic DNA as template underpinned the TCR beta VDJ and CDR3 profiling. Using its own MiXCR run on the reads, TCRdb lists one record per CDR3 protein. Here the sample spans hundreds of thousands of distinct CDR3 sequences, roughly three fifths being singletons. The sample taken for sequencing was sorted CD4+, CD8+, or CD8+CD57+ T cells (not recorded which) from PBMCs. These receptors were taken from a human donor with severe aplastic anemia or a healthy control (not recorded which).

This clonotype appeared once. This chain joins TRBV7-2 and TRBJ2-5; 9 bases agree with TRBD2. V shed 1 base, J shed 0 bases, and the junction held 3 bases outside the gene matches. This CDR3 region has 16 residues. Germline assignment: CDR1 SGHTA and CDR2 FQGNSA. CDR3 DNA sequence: TGTGCCAGCAGCTTAGTGGTAGCGGGGGACCAAGAGACCCAGTACTTC. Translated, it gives CASSLVVAGDQETQYF.

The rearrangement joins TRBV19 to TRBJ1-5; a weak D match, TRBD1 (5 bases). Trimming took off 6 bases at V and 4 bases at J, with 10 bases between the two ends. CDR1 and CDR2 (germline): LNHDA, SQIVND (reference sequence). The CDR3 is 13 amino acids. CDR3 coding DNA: TGTGCCAGTAGCTGGGACGGAAATCAGCCCCAGCATTTT. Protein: CASSWDGNQPQHF. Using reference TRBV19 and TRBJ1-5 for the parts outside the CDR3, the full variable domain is DGGITQSPKYLFRKEGQNVTLSCEQNLNHDAMYWYRQDPGQGLRLIYYSQIVNDFQKGDIAEGYSVSREKKESFPLTVTSAQKNPTAFYLCASSWDGNQPQHFGDGTRLSIL.

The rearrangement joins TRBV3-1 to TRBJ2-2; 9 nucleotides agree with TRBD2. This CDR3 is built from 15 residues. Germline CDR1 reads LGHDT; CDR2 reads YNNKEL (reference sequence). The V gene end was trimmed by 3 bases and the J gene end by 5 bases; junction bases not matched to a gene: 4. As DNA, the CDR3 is TGTGCCAGCAGCCACCTAGCGGGGTCTACCGGGGAGCTGTTTTTT. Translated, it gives CASSHLAGSTGELFF.

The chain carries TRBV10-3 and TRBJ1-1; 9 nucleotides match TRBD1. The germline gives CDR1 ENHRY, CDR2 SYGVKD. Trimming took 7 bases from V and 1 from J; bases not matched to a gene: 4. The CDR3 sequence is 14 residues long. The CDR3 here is CAIMTGGPNTEAFF. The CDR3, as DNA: TGTGCCATCATGACAGGGGGACCGAACACTGAAGCTTTCTTT.

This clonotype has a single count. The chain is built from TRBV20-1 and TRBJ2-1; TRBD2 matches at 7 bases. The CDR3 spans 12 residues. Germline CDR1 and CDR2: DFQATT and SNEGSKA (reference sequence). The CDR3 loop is CTILADHNEQFF. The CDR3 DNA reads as TGCACCATCCTAGCGGACCACAATGAGCAGTTCTTC.

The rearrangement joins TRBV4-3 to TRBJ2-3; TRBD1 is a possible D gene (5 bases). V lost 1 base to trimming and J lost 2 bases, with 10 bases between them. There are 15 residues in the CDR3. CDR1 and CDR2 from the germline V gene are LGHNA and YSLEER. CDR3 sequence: CASSQGQSVTDTQYF. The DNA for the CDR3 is TGCGCCAGCAGCCAAGGACAGAGTGTCACAGATACGCAGTATTTT.

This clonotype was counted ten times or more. CDR3 sequence (DNA): TGTGCTAGTGGTTTGGCTGGCGGGACAGATCAAGAGACCCAGTACTTC. It is translated as CASGLAGGTDQETQYF. The chain carries TRBV12-5 and TRBJ2-5; D is perhaps TRBD1 (7 bases). CDR1 is LGHNT and CDR2 is FRNRAP in the germline V gene. V shed 1 base and J shed 2 bases, with 14 bases lying between them. CDR3 length equals 16 residues.

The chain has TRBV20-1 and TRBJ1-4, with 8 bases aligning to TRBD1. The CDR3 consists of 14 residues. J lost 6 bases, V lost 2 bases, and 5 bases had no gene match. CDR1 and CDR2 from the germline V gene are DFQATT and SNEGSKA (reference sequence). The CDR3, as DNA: TGCAGTGCTAGAATGACAGGGGCACATGAAAAACTGTTTTTT. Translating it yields CSARMTGAHEKLFF.

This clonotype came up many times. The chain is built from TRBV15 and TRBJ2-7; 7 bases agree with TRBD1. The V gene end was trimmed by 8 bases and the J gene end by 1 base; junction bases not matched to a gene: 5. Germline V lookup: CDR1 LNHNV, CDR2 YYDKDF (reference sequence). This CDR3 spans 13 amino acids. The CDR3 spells CATGTADSYEQYF. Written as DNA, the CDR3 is TGTGCCACCGGGACAGCCGATTCCTACGAGCAGTACTTC.

The CDR3 region is CATNSRDGPTRLYF. In nucleotides, the CDR3 is TGTGCCACCAACAGTCGGGACGGCCCTACGAGACTGTACTTC. The gene calls are TRBV15 and TRBJ2-7, with D possibly called TRBD1 or TRBD2 (5 bases each). Germline V CDR1 and CDR2: LNHNV, YYDKDF (reference sequence). This CDR3 is built from 14 residues. The V and J ends lost 7 bases and 12 bases respectively, with 25 bases between them.

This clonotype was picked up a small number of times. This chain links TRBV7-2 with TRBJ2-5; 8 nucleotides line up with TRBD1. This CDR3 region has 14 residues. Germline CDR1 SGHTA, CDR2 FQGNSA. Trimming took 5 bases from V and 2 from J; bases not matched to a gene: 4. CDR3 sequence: CASSRTGLQETQYF. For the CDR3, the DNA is TGTGCCAGCAGCCGGACAGGGTTACAAGAGACCCAGTACTTC.

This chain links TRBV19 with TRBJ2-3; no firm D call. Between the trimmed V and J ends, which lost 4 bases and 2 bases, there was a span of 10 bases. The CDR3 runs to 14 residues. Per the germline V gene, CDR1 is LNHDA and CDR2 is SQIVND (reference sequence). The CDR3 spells CASSSTPTTDTQYF. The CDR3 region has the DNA TGTGCCAGTAGTAGCACACCGACCACAGATACGCAGTATTTT. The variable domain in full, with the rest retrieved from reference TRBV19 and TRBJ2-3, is DGGITQSPKYLFRKEGQNVTLSCEQNLNHDAMYWYRQDPGQGLRLIYYSQIVNDFQKGDIAEGYSVSREKKESFPLTVTSAQKNPTAFYLCASSSTPTTDTQYFGPGTRLTVL.

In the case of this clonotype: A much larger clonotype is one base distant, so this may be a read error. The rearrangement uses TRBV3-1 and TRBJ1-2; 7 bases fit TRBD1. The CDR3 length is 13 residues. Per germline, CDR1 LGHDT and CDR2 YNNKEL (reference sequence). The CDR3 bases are TGTGCCAGCAGCCAAGTCAGGGGGTTTGGCTACATCTTC. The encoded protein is CASSQVRGFGYIF.

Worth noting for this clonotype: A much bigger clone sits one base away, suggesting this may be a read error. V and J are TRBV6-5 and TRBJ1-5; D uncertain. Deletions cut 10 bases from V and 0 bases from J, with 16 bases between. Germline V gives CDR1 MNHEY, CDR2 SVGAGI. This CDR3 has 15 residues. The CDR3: CAISRRAYSNQPQHF. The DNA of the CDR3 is TGTGCCATCAGCCGACGGGCTTATAGCAATCAGCCCCAGCATTTT.

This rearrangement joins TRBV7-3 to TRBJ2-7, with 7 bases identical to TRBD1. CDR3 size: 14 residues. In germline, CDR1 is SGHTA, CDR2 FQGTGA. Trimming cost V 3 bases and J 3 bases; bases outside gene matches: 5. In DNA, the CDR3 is TGTGCCAGCAGCTTGCTGGGACAGAGCTACGAGCAGTACTTC. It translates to CASSLLGQSYEQYF.

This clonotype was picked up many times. This CDR3 is CASSEGNRGQYGYTF. For the CDR3, the DNA is TGTGCCAGCAGTGAAGGGAACAGGGGGCAATATGGCTACACCTTC. The rearrangement uses TRBV25-1 and TRBJ1-2; 9 bases match TRBD1. CDR1 MGHDK and CDR2 SYGVNS come from the germline V gene. This CDR3 has 15 residues. V lost 2 bases to trimming and J lost 5 bases; unmatched junction nucleotides: 6.

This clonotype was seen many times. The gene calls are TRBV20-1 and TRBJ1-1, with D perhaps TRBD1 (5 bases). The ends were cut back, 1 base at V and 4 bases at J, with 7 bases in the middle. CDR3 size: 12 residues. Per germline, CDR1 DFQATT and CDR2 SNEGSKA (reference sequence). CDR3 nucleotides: TGCAGTGCTAGAGGGGGCGCCACTGAAGCTTTCTTT. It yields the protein CSARGGATEAFF.

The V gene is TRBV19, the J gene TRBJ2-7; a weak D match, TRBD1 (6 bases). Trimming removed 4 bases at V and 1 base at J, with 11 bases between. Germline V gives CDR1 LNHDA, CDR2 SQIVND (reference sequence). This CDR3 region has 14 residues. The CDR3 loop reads CASSRQVWSYEQYF. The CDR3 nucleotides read TGTGCCAGTAGTAGACAGGTTTGGTCCTACGAGCAGTACTTC.

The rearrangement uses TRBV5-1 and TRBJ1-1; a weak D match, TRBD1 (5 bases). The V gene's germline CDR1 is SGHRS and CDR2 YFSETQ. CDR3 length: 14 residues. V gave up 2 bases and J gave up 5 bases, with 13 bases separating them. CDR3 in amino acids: CASSFRGDGTEAFF. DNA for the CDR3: TGCGCCAGCAGCTTCCGGGGGGATGGGACTGAAGCTTTCTTT.